This TCR beta chain is drawn from a study of CD4 and CD8 cells across lung adenocarcinoma regions. TCRdb independently ran MiXCR on the PCR reads; one entry per CDR3 protein. The data contain roughly 18,000 distinct CDR3 sequences, roughly 51% of them singletons. Germline V gene lookup returns CDR1 SGHVS and CDR2 FQNEAQ. There are 14 residues in the CDR3. Samples came from patients with localized non-small cell lung adenocarcinoma. The sequencing sample was made of CD8+ T cells from the center of a lung tumor. The rearrangement links TRBV7-8 to TRBJ2-5; TRBD1 might be the D (5 bases). The J call may be faulty, since TRBJ2-7 better matches the DNA end. The TCR sequence derives from a female donor with lung adenocarcinoma. The CD4 and CD8 labels of this study may be unreliable. CDR3 sequence reads: CASSFLAGNYEQYF. The CDR3 DNA sequence: TGTGCCAGCAGCTTTTTGGCAGGGAACTACGAGCAGTACTTC.